Sequencing of this T cell receptor beta chain was carried out in a study of blood T cells in healthy people across ages. Study context: Per every two T cells, about one barcoded beta molecule was captured by template switching. Study-level findings and limits: More naive CD4+ cells and higher diversity were found in long-lived than in aged donors. Age showed a roughly linear inverse relationship with TCR beta diversity per million T cells.

The trim removed 6 bases at V and 2 bases at J, leaving 6 bases unmatched. The CDR3 contains 16 residues. In germline, CDR1 is SNHLY, CDR2 FYNNEI. PCR was performed a second time for about 7 to 11 cycles using a sample-barcoded 5' primer and a J-beta primer mix. Each CDR3 protein is one row after TCRdb ran MiXCR on the 5' RACE reads. The top ten hold 13% of the sample, which has over 500,000 distinct CDR3 sequences, 52% seen once. This clonotype occurred many times. As yet, its antigen is unknown. Sequencing input: blood. This clonotype originated in a woman older than 75 in good health. The rearrangement joins TRBV2 to TRBJ2-6; 8 nucleotides line up with TRBD1. The CDR3 bases are TGTGCCAGCAGCCTAATGACAGGGGCTGGGGCCAACGTCCTGACTTTC. Protein sequence: CASSLMTGAGANVLTF. The full variable domain, its missing parts supplied by reference TRBV2 and TRBJ2-6, is EPEVTQTPSHQVTQMGQEVILRCVPISNHLYFYWYRQILGQKVEFLVSFYNNEISEKSEIFDDQFSVERPDGSNFTLKIRSTKLEDSAMYFCASSLMTGAGANVLTFGAGSRLTVL.